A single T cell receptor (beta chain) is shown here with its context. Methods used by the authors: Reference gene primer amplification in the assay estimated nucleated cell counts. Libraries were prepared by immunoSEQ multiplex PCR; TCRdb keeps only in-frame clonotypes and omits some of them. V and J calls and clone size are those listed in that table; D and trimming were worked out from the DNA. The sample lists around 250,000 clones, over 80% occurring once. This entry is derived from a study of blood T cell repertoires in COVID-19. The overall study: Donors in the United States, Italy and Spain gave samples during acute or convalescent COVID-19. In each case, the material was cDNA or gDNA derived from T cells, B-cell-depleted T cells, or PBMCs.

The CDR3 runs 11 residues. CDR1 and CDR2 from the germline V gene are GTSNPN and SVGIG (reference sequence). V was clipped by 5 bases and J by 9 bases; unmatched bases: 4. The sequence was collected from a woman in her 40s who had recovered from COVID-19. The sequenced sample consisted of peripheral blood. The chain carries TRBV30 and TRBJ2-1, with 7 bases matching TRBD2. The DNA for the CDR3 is TGTGCCTGGTCTAGGGAGGGTGAGCAGTTCTTC. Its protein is CAWSREGEQFF.